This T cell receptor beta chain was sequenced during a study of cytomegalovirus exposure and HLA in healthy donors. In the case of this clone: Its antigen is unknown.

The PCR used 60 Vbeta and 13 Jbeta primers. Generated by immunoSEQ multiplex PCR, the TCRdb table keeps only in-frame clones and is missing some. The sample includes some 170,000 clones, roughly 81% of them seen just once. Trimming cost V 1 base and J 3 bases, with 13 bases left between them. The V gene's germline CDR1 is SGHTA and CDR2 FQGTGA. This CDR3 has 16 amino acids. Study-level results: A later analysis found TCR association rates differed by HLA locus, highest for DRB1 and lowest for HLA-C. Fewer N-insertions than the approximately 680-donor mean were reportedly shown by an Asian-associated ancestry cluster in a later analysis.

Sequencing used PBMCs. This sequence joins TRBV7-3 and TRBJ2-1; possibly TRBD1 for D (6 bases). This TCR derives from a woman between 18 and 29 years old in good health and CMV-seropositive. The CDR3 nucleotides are TGTGCCAGCAGCTTAAGGATCAGGGGCGACTACAATGAGCAGTTCTTC. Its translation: CASSLRIRGDYNEQFF.